What follows are 4 T cell receptor beta chains derived from one specimen sequenced in a study of siplizumab effects on memory and regulatory T cells. The assay was immunoSEQ multiplex PCR, and TCRdb's table has in-frame clones only and misses some. The data hold fewer than 110,000 clones, with around nine tenths observed a single time. The specimen sequenced was non-Treg CD4+ T cells sorted from blood. The receptors here all came from a human donor in good health.

This chain joins TRBV7-2 and TRBJ2-1; tentatively, D is TRBD1 (6 bases). The CDR3 extends over 15 amino acids. V gave up 5 bases and J gave up 0 bases, with 11 bases separating them. CDR1 and CDR2 (germline): SGHTA, FQGNSA. CDR3 DNA: TGTGCCAGCAGCAAAGGACAGAGCTCCTACAATGAGCAGTTCTTC. This codes for CASSKGQSSYNEQFF.

The V and J genes are TRBV28 and TRBJ2-5; D remains ambiguous. The CDR3 totals 13 residues. Germline CDR1 reads MDHEN; CDR2 reads SYDVKM. Trimming left V 6 bases short and J 0 bases short, with 8 bases between. The CDR3 bases are TGTGCCAGCAGCTCACTGAACCAAGAGACCCAGTACTTC. Protein sequence: CASSSLNQETQYF.

The CDR3 region has the DNA TGTGCCAGCAGCATGCTCGGAAACACCATATATTTT. This gives the protein CASSMLGNTIYF. The chain combines TRBV5-4 with TRBJ1-3; D gene ambiguous. CDR1 is SGHNT and CDR2 is YYREEE in the germline V gene (reference sequence). Trimming pared 4 bases from V and 4 bases from J, leaving 6 bases between. The CDR3 runs to 12 residues.

The chain employs TRBV29-1 and TRBJ2-1, with D possibly matching TRBD1 (5 bases). Per germline, CDR1 SQVTM and CDR2 ANQGSEA. V dropped 8 bases and J dropped 7 bases, with 15 bases sitting between them. CDR3 length: 12 amino acids. CDR3 DNA: TGCAGCCAAACTATCTCAGGGAATGAGCAGTTCTTC. This sequence encodes CSQTISGNEQFF.